The sequence of this TCR beta chain was determined in a study of blood T cell repertoires in COVID-19. This clone was counted only a few times. Using immunoSEQ multiplex PCR, the repertoire was profiled, and TCRdb retains in-frame clones only, with some absent. The sample lists approximately 260,000 clones, approximately 83% occurring once. V shed 5 bases and J shed 14 bases, with 16 bases lying between them. Germline-derived CDR1 and CDR2 are SGHNT and YENEEA. The CDR3 is 13 amino acids. Sequencing was done on a sample of peripheral blood. The TCR comes from a woman between 65 and 79 years old with acute or convalescent COVID-19. The chain joins TRBV11-3 to TRBJ1-6; D is possibly TRBD1 (5 bases). The CDR3 sequence: CASSLRVGSSLHF. DNA of the CDR3: TGTGCCAGCAGCCTCAGGGTTGGGTCTTCCCTCCACTTT.